The clone carrying this T cell receptor (beta chain) was seen a handful of times. Primers: 60 Vbeta forward and 13 Jbeta reverse. The repertoire was sequenced with immunoSEQ multiplex PCR; TCRdb's copy has only in-frame clones and lacks some. The sample lists about 170,000 clones; more than 80% were seen once. The sample belongs to a study of cytomegalovirus exposure and HLA in healthy donors. CDR1 and CDR2 from the germline V gene are MNHNS and SASEGT. The CDR3 runs 17 residues. Trimming pared 1 base from V and 6 bases from J, leaving 21 bases between. The chain carries TRBV6-1 and TRBJ1-1, with a tentative D call TRBD1 (5 bases). The TCR sequence derives from a woman aged 18-29 years in good health and CMV-seronegative. The sample taken for sequencing was PBMCs. The CDR3 region is CASSEEVRGVQGSEAFF. In DNA form, the CDR3 reads TGTGCCAGCAGTGAAGAGGTCCGCGGCGTGCAGGGATCTGAAGCTTTCTTT.